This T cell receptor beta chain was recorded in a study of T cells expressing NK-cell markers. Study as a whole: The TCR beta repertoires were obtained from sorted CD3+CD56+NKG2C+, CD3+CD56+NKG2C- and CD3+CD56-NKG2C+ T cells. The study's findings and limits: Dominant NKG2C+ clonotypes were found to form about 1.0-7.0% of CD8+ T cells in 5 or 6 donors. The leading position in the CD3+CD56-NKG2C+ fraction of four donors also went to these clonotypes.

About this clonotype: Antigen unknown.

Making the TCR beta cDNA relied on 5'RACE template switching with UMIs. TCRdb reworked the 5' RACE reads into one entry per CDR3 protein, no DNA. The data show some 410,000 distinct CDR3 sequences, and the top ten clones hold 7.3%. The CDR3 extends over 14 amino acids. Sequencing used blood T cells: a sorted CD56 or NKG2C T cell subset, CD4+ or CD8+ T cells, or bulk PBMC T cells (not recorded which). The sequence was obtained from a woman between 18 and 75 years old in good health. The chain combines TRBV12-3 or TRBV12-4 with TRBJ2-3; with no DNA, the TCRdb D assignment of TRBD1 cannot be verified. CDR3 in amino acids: CASSLPGGGDTQYF.